The 8 T cell receptor beta chains listed next were all sequenced from one sample in a study of T cells in Graves' hyperthyroidism and ophthalmopathy. Amplification of TCR beta CDR3 regions was performed using RNA transcripts as template. The study used the HTBI primer set for a first-round RT-PCR of the TCR CDR3. Each CDR3 protein gets one entry after TCRdb re-called the multiplex PCR reads with MiXCR. The table includes fewer than 350,000 distinct CDR3 sequences, roughly 18% detected once. The sequenced sample was blood. These receptors originate from a woman in her 50s with Graves' hyperthyroidism.

This clonotype occurred many times. This chain uses TRBV12-3 or TRBV12-4 with TRBJ2-3; tentatively, D is TRBD1 or TRBD2 (6 bases each). V was pared by 6 bases and J by 7 bases, with 20 bases between. This CDR3 has 15 residues. The CDR3 here is CASRSGPQGTHTQYF. The DNA for the CDR3 is TGTGCCAGCAGGTCCGGGCCCCAGGGGACTCATACGCAGTATTTT.

The genes are TRBV5-1 and TRBJ2-5; TRBD2 might be the D (6 bases). The germline V gene encodes CDR1 SGHRS and CDR2 YFSETQ. Trimming pared 4 bases from V and 3 bases from J, leaving 10 bases between. CDR3 length: 13 residues. The CDR3 nucleotides read TGCGCCAGCAGCGCGACTAGAGAAGAGACCCAGTACTTC. Translated: CASSATREETQYF.

The chain combines TRBV3-1 with TRBJ1-3; D is possibly TRBD1 (5 bases). Germline values: CDR1 LGHDT, CDR2 YNNKEL (reference sequence). The CDR3 runs to 15 residues. V was shortened by 4 bases and J by 4 bases, with 14 bases between the two germline ends. For the CDR3, the DNA is TGTGCCAGCAGCCCCGGGGGGGGAAGAGGAAACACCATATATTTT. Translated: CASSPGGGRGNTIYF.

This sequence joins TRBV29-1 and TRBJ1-1; D might be TRBD1 (5 bases). Trimming stripped 5 bases from V and 4 bases from J, with 14 bases between. Germline-derived CDR1 and CDR2 are SQVTM and ANQGSEA. CDR3 size: 13 residues. The CDR3 DNA follows: TGCAGCGTTTTGTCCGGGGGAAGCACTGAAGCTTTCTTT. This sequence encodes CSVLSGGSTEAFF.

This clonotype was seen many times. The V call is TRBV6-2 or TRBV6-3, the J call TRBJ2-7; D is undetermined. Between the trimmed V and J ends, which lost 2 bases and 3 bases, there was a span of 5 bases. The CDR3 loop spans 12 amino acids. Germline values: CDR1 MNHEY, CDR2 SVGEGT. The CDR3 DNA reads as TGTGCCAGCAGTTACCAAAACTACGAGCAGTACTTC. Translating gives CASSYQNYEQYF.

This clonotype was seen ten or more times. This rearrangement joins TRBV3-1 to TRBJ2-3; possible D gene TRBD2, 5 bases. The germline gives CDR1 LGHDT, CDR2 YNNKEL (reference sequence). The germline V and J ends were trimmed by 5 bases and 0 bases, with 15 bases remaining between them. The length of the CDR3 is 16 residues. The CDR3 coding sequence is TGTGCCAGCAGCGAAATGACTACCTCTAGCACAGATACGCAGTATTTT. This codes for CASSEMTTSSTDTQYF.

Only a few counts were recorded for this clonotype. V and J are TRBV29-1 and TRBJ1-1, with no clear D. The length of the CDR3 is 13 residues. From germline, CDR1 is SQVTM and CDR2 ANQGSEA. Trimming took off 3 bases at V and 0 bases at J, with 8 bases between the two ends. The CDR3: CSVEESLNTEAFF. The CDR3 region has the DNA TGCAGCGTTGAGGAGTCACTGAACACTGAAGCTTTCTTT.

The rearrangement links TRBV4-1 to TRBJ1-4; a weak D match, TRBD1 (5 bases). The CDR3 loop spans 14 amino acids. V was clipped by 0 bases and J by 10 bases, with 12 bases between them. Germline assignment: CDR1 MGHRA and CDR2 YSYEKL. The CDR3 loop reads CASSQETQGGKLFF. In DNA form, the CDR3 reads TGCGCCAGCAGCCAAGAGACGCAGGGAGGAAAACTGTTTTTT.